What follows are 18 T cell receptor beta chains derived from one specimen sequenced in a study of cytomegalovirus exposure and HLA in healthy donors (dated by TCRdb to 2016 to 2017). The protocol used for the library was the immunoSEQ multiplex PCR assay. Drawn from immuneACCESS, this table holds only the in-frame rearrangements with V and J called that TCRdb kept. Clones are partly lost; checked studies trace under half to an unresolved V gene and leave the rest unexplained. The sample yields over 200,000 clones; roughly 83% were counted once. The ten most abundant clones make up 4.5% to 7% of the sample. The source material was PBMCs. All receptors derive from a woman aged 18 to 35 in good health and CMV-seronegative.

V usage is TRBV11-2 and J usage is TRBJ2-5; D possibly matches TRBD1 or TRBD2 (5 bases each). CDR1 and CDR2 (germline): SGHAT, FQNNGV. Trimming removed 6 bases from V and 4 bases from J, with 18 bases in between. The CDR3 extends over 15 amino acids. CDR3 in amino acids: CASRTSGSGGETQYF. For the CDR3, the DNA is TGTGCCAGCAGAACCAGCGGTTCTGGGGGAGAGACCCAGTACTTC.

This clone was seen a single time. The chain employs TRBV12-2 and TRBJ1-2; TRBD1, the D gene given by the table, was not confirmed from the DNA. TRBV12-2 is flagged as a pseudogene. The CDR3 length is 13 residues. CDR3 coding DNA: TGTGCAAGTCGCTTAAATAGGGGTTATGGCTACACCTTC. It yields the protein CASRLNRGYGYTF.

The rearrangement links TRBV9 to TRBJ2-5; D not resolved. CDR3 length: 14 amino acids. Germline V gene sequence: CDR1 SGDLS, CDR2 YYNGEE. Trimming took off 0 bases at V and 2 bases at J, with 8 bases between the two ends. CDR3 in DNA: TGTGCCAGCAGCGTAGCAGGTCAGCAAGAGACCCAGTACTTC. Encoded protein: CASSVAGQQETQYF.

This sequence joins TRBV6-5 and TRBJ1-1; D remains unclear. The germline V gene has CDR1 MNHEY and CDR2 SVGAGI. V was pared by 7 bases and J by 4 bases, with 7 bases between. This CDR3 contains 11 residues. This chain's CDR3 is CASNHLTEAFF. The DNA for the CDR3 is TGTGCCAGCAACCACCTCACTGAAGCTTTCTTT.

V gene TRBV15 combines with J gene TRBJ1-5, with D uncertain. V was shortened by 0 bases and J by 2 bases, with 5 bases between the two germline ends. Looked up from germline, CDR1 is LNHNV and CDR2 is YYDKDF (reference sequence). The CDR3 totals 14 residues. The CDR3 region has the DNA TGTGCCACCAGCAGAGAGATAGGCAATCAGCCCCAGCATTTT. The encoded protein is CATSREIGNQPQHF.

V gene TRBV11-2 combines with J gene TRBJ2-7; 15 nucleotides agree with TRBD2. The germline V gene encodes CDR1 SGHAT and CDR2 FQNNGV. The CDR3 consists of 19 residues. The V and J ends lost 3 bases and 4 bases, in that order; junction bases with no gene match: 13. The CDR3 is CASSFYGLAGGPLSYEQYF. CDR3 in DNA: TGTGCCAGCAGCTTTTACGGACTAGCGGGAGGGCCGCTCTCTTACGAGCAGTACTTC.

The chain carries TRBV6-6 and TRBJ2-7, with TRBD2 matching over 11 bases. Trimming removed 0 bases from V and 6 bases from J; junction bases left unmatched: 7. CDR1 MNHNY and CDR2 SVGAGI come from the germline V gene (reference sequence). The CDR3 runs to 16 residues. CDR3 nucleotide sequence: TGTGCCAGCAGTTACTCGATACTAGCGGGAGTATTCGAGCAGTACTTC. Translating gives CASSYSILAGVFEQYF.

The chain recombines TRBV5-1 with TRBJ1-1, with 8 bases fitting TRBD1. The CDR3 spans 16 residues. Germline V gives CDR1 SGHRS, CDR2 YFSETQ. V shed 1 base, J shed 4 bases, and the junction held 9 bases outside the gene matches. In nucleotides, the CDR3 is TGCGCCAGCAGCTTGCAACCGACAGGGGAGGGCACTGAAGCTTTCTTT. This gives the protein CASSLQPTGEGTEAFF.

The chain has TRBV5-1 and TRBJ2-7; no firm D call. V was trimmed by 4 bases and J by 10 bases, leaving 12 bases between them. The CDR3 covers 11 residues. Per the germline V gene, CDR1 is SGHRS and CDR2 is YFSETQ. The CDR3 is CASSTDLHQYF. In DNA form, the CDR3 reads TGCGCCAGCAGCACTGACCTTCATCAGTACTTC.

The DNA of the CDR3 is TGTGCCAGCTCCGCTAGCGGAATCCTCTACGAGCAGTACTTC. Protein product: CASSASGILYEQYF. The V call is TRBV5-4, the J call TRBJ2-7, with 7 nucleotides matching TRBD2. CDR1 is SGHNT, CDR2 YYREEE, per germline (reference sequence). This CDR3 has 14 amino acids. With 7 bases clipped from V and 3 bases from J, the junction kept 10 bases outside the gene matches.

This chain uses TRBV7-9 with TRBJ2-7, with D tentatively TRBD2 (6 bases). V gave up 3 bases and J gave up 7 bases, with 10 bases separating them. This CDR3 contains 12 residues. Germline values: CDR1 SEHNR, CDR2 FQNEAQ (reference sequence). Here the CDR3 reads CASSFAGTEQYF. The CDR3, as DNA: TGTGCCAGCAGCTTCGCAGGGACTGAGCAGTACTTC. The entire variable domain, with the rest obtained from reference TRBV7-9 and TRBJ2-7, is as follows: DTGVSQNPRHKITKRGQNVTFRCDPISEHNRLYWYRQTLGQGPEFLTYFQNEAQLEKSRLLSDRFSAERPKGSFSTLEIQRTEQGDSAMYLCASSFAGTEQYFGPGTRLTVT.

V usage is TRBV5-4 and J usage is TRBJ1-1; no firm D call. V shed 2 bases and J shed 6 bases, with 11 bases lying between them. This CDR3 has 13 amino acids. Per germline, CDR1 SGHNT and CDR2 YYREEE (reference sequence). CDR3 DNA sequence: TGTGCCAGCAGCTTATTCGGATCGGCTGAAGCTTTCTTT. This gives the protein CASSLFGSAEAFF.

The rearrangement links TRBV5-4 to TRBJ1-6; weak D call: TRBD1 (5 bases). Germline V gives CDR1 SGHNT, CDR2 YYREEE (reference sequence). The CDR3 has 16 amino acids. Trimming left V 5 bases short and J 1 base short, with 13 bases between. CDR3 in amino acids: CASRFGGGSYNSPLHF. DNA for the CDR3: TGTGCCAGCAGGTTTGGTGGGGGTTCCTATAATTCACCCCTCCACTTT. The variable domain in full, completed from reference TRBV5-4 and TRBJ1-6, reads ETGVTQSPTHLIKTRGQQVTLRCSSQSGHNTVSWYQQALGQGPQFIFQYYREEENGRGNFPPRFSGLQFPNYSSELNVNALELDDSALYLCASRFGGGSYNSPLHFGNGTRLTVT.

The genes are TRBV10-3 and TRBJ1-2, with TRBD1 identical over 7 bases. The CDR3 extends over 13 amino acids. Germline CDR1 and CDR2: ENHRY and SYGVKD. The junction had 6 bases not matched to a gene; V was cut back by 10 bases and J by 1 base. CDR3: CATSGQLNYGYTF. The CDR3 region has the DNA TGTGCCACCTCGGGACAGCTTAACTATGGCTACACCTTC.

This chain links TRBV6-5 with TRBJ1-2, with 7 bases that match TRBD1. V lost 2 bases to trimming and J lost 7 bases; unmatched junction nucleotides: 10. The germline V gene has CDR1 MNHEY and CDR2 SVGAGI. The CDR3 runs 15 residues. CDR3 DNA: TGTGCCAGCAGTTACGGACAGGACGGTTTGGGTGGCTACACCTTC. Translating gives CASSYGQDGLGGYTF.

The chain links TRBV28 to TRBJ1-5; D is unresolved. The CDR3 runs to 13 residues. Germline CDR1 and CDR2: MDHEN and SYDVKM. The V gene lost 4 bases and the J gene lost 9 bases, with 13 bases spanning the gap. DNA of the CDR3: TGTGCCAGCAGTTGGAAGTTTGTCGGGCCCCAGCATTTT. The encoded protein is CASSWKFVGPQHF.

This rearrangement joins TRBV2 to TRBJ2-2; 13 bases fit TRBD2. This CDR3 has 17 residues. The ends lost 8 bases at V and 5 bases at J; junction bases unmatched: 11. Germline assignment: CDR1 SNHLY and CDR2 FYNNEI. CDR3 protein: CASGEKGLAGSTGELFF. CDR3 nucleotide sequence: TGTGCCAGCGGGGAGAAGGGACTAGCGGGAAGTACCGGGGAGCTGTTTTTT. Complete variable domain (other parts from reference TRBV2 and TRBJ2-2): EPEVTQTPSHQVTQMGQEVILRCVPISNHLYFYWYRQILGQKVEFLVSFYNNEISEKSEIFDDQFSVERPDGSNFTLKIRSTKLEDSAMYFCASGEKGLAGSTGELFFGEGSRLTVL.

The chain is built from TRBV30 and TRBJ2-7; D not certain. This CDR3 spans 13 amino acids. Germline V gene sequence: CDR1 GTSNPN, CDR2 SVGIG (reference sequence). CDR3: CASPRTPQLEQYF. In DNA form, the CDR3 reads TGTGCTAGCCCCCGGACCCCTCAGCTGGAGCAGTACTTC.